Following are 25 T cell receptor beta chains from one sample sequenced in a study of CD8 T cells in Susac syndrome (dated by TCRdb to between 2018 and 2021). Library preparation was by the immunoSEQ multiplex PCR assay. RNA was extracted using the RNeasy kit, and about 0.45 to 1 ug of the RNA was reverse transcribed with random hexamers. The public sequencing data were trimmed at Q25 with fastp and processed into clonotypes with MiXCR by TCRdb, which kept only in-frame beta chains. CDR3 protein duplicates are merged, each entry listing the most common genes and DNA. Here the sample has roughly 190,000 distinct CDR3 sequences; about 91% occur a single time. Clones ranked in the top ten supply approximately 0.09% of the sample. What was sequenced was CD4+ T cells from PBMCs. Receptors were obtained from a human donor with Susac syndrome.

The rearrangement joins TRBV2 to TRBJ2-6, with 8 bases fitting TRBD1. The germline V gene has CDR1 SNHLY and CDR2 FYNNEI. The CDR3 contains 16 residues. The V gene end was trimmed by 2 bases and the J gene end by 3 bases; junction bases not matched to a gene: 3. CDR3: CASSEQGAGGANVLTF. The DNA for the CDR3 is TGTGCCAGCAGTGAACAGGGGGCGGGTGGGGCCAACGTCCTGACTTTC.

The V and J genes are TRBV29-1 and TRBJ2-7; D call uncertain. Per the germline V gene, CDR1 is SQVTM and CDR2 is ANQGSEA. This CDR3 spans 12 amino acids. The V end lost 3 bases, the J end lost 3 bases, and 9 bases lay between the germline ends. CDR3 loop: CSVERPGYEQYF. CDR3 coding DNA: TGCAGCGTTGAGAGGCCAGGCTACGAGCAGTACTTC.

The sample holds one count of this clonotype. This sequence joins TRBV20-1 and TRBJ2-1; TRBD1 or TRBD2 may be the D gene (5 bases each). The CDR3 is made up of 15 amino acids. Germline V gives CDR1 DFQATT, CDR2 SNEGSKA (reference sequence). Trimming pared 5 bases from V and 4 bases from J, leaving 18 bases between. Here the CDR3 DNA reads TGCAGTGCTGCTTTACCGGGACGCTCTTACAATGAGCAGTTCTTC. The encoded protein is CSAALPGRSYNEQFF.

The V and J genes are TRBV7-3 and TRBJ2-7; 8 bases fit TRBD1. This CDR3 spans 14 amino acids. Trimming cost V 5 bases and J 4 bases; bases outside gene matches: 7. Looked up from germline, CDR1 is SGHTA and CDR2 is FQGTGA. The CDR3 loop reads CASSTSDRDYEQYF. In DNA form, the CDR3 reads TGTGCCAGCAGCACCTCGGACAGGGATTACGAGCAGTACTTC.

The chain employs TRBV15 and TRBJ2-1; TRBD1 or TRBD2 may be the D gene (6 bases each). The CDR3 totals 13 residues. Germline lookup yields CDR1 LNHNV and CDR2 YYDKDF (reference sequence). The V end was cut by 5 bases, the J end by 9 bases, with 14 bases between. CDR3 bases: TGTGCCACCAGCGTTTTGGGGGGCAGTGAGCAGTTCTTC. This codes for CATSVLGGSEQFF.

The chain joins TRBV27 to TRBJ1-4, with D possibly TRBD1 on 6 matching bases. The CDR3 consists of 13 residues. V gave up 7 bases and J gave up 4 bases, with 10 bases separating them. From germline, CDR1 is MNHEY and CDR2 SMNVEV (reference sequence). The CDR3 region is CASKRQVNEKLFF. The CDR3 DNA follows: TGTGCCAGCAAAAGACAGGTTAATGAAAAACTGTTTTTT.

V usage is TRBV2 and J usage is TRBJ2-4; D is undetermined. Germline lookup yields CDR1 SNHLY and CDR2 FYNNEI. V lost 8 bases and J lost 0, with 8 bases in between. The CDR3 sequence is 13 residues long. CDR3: CASFYLAKNIQYF. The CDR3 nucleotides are TGTGCCAGCTTTTACTTAGCCAAAAACATTCAGTACTTC.

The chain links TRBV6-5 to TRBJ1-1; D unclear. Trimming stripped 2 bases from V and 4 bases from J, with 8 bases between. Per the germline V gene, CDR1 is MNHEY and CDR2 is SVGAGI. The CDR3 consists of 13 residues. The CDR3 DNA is TGTGCCAGCAGTTACGGAACGGTCACTGAAGCTTTCTTT. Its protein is CASSYGTVTEAFF.

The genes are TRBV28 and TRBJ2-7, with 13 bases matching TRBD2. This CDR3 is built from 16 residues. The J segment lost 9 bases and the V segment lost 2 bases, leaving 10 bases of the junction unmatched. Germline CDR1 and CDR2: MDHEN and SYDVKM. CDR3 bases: TGTGCCAGCAGTTTACGCGGACTAGCGGGAGTGGATGTGCAGTACTTC. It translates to CASSLRGLAGVDVQYF.

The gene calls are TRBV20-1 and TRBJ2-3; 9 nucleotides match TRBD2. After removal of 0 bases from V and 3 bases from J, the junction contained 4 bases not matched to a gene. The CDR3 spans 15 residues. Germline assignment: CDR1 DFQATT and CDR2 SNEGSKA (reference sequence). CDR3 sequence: CSARDTGLATDTQYF. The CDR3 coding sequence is TGCAGTGCTAGAGATACCGGACTAGCGACAGATACGCAGTATTTT.

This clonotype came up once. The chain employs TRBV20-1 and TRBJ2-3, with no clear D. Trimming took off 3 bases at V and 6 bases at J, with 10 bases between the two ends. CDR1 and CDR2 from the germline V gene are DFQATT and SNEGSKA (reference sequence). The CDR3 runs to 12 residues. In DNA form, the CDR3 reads TGCAGTGCTAGGGCCTTTACGGATACGCAGTATTTT. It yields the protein CSARAFTDTQYF.

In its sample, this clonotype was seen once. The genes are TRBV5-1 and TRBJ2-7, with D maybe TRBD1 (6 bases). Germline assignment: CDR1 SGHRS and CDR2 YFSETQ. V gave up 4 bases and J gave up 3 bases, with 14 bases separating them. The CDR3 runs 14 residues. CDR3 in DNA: TGCGCCAGCAGCCCGGACAGCCAGGACTACGAGCAGTACTTC. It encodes CASSPDSQDYEQYF.

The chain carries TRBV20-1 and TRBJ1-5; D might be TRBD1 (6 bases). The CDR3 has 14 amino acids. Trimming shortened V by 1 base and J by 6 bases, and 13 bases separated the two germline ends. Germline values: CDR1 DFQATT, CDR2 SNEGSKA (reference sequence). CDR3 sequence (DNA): TGCAGTGCTAGAGTCTCAGGGGAGGGTCAGCCCCAGCATTTT. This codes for CSARVSGEGQPQHF.

CDR3: CASRGEGSDTQYF. DNA of the CDR3: TGTGCCAGCAGGGGCGAGGGGTCAGATACGCAGTATTTT. The chain links TRBV2 to TRBJ2-3, with D perhaps TRBD1 or TRBD2 (5 bases each). This CDR3 has 13 residues. Germline lookup yields CDR1 SNHLY and CDR2 FYNNEI. Between the trimmed V and J ends, which lost 6 bases and 4 bases, there was a span of 11 bases.

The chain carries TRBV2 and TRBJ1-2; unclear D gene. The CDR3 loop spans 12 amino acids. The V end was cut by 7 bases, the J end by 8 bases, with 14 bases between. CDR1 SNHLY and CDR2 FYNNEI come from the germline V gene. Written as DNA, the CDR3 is TGTGCCAGCACAAGGGCCCGGGGAGGCTACACCTTC. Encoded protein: CASTRARGGYTF.

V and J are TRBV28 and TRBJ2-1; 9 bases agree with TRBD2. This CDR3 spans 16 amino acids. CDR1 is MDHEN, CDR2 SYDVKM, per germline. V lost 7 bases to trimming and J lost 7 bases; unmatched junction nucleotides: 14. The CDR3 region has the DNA TGTGCCAGCACTTTTAGTGTGCGGGAGGGTCGGAATGAGCAGTTCTTC. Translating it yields CASTFSVREGRNEQFF.

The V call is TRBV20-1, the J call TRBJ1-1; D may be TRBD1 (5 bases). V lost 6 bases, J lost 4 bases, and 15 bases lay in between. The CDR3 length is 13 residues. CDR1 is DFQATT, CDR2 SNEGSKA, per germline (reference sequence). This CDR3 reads CSATPGLGTEAFF. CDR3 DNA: TGCAGTGCAACCCCAGGGTTGGGCACTGAAGCTTTCTTT.

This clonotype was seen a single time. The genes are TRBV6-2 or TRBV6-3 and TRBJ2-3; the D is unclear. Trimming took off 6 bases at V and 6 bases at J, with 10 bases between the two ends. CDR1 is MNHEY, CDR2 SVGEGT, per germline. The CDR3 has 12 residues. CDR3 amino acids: CASRETTDTQYF. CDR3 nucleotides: TGTGCCAGCAGGGAGACGACCGATACGCAGTATTTT.

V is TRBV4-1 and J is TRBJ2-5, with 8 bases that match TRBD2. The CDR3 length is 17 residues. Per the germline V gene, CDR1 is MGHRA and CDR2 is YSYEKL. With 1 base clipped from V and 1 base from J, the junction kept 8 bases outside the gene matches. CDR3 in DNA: TGCGCCAGCAGCCAAGTAGGAGCGGGAGTCTCCCAAGAGACCCAGTACTTC. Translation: CASSQVGAGVSQETQYF.

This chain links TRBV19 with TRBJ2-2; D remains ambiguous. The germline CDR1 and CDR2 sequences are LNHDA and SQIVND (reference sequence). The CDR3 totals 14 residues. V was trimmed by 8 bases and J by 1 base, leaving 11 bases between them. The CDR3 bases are TGTGCCAGTTCCAATTGGGTGAACACCGGGGAGCTGTTTTTT. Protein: CASSNWVNTGELFF.

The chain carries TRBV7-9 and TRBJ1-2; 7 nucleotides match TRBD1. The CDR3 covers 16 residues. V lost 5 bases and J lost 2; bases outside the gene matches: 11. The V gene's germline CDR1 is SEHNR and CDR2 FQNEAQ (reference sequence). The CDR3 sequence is CASSPGGGQKNYGYTF. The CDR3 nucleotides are TGTGCCAGCAGCCCAGGGGGTGGACAGAAAAACTATGGCTACACCTTC.

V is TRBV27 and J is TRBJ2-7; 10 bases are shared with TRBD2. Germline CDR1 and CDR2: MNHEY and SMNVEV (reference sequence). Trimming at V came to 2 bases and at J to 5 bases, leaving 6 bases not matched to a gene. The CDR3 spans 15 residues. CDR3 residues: CASSLVLAGFNEQYF. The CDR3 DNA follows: TGTGCCAGCAGTTTAGTACTAGCGGGGTTCAACGAGCAGTACTTC.

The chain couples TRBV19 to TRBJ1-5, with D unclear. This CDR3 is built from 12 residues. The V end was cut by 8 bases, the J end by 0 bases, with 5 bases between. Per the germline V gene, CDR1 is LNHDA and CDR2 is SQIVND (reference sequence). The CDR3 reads CASQLSNQPQHF. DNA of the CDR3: TGTGCCAGTCAACTTAGCAATCAGCCCCAGCATTTT.

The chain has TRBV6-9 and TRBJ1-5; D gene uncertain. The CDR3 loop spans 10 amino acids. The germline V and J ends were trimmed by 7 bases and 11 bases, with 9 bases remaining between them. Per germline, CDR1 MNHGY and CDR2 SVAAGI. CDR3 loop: CASTPPSQHF. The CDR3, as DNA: TGTGCCAGCACCCCCCCTTCCCAGCATTTT.

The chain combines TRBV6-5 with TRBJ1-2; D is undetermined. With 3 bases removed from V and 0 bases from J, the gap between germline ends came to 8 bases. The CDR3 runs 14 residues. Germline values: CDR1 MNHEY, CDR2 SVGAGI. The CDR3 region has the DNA TGTGCCAGCAGTTATGACGGGCCTAACTATGGCTACACCTTC. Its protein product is CASSYDGPNYGYTF.